This T cell receptor (beta chain) is from a study of T cells in Graves' hyperthyroidism and ophthalmopathy. The study, taken as a whole, reports: Ophthalmopathy stood apart from stable hyperthyroidism in a 13 V-J model.

Authors of the study amplified TCR beta CDR3 regions from RNA transcripts. First-round RT-PCR with HTBI primers amplified the TCR CDR3 region. TCRdb reprocessed the multiplex PCR reads via MiXCR and lists one record per CDR3 protein. The repertoire holds about 270,000 distinct CDR3 sequences, with roughly 20% as singletons. V lost 0 bases and J 4 bases, leaving 15 bases between the germline ends. This CDR3 is 16 amino acids long. Germline CDR1 is SGDLS and CDR2 is YYNGEE. Concerning this clonotype itself: Its target is unknown.

The study based diagnoses on clinical symptoms, serum thyroxine and TRAb, thyroid ultrasound and orbital computed tomography. The PBMCs were sourced from fresh peripheral blood (around 10 ml). This TCR came from a young man with Graves' ophthalmopathy. The specimen was blood. The V call is TRBV9, the J call TRBJ2-3; a possible D gene is TRBD1 (5 bases). The CDR3 reads CASSVGQSPLSDTQYF. The CDR3 bases are TGTGCCAGCAGCGTAGGACAGTCTCCATTATCAGATACGCAGTATTTT.